Each of the 14 T cell receptor beta chains below was sequenced from the same sample in a study of identical twins. Each CDR3 protein is one row after TCRdb ran MiXCR on the 5' RACE reads. The data hold around 670,000 distinct CDR3 sequences, with over 5% observed a single time. The specimen sequenced was naive T cells sorted from blood. The receptors here all came from a young man in good health.

The gene calls are TRBV20-1 and TRBJ2-7; 9 bases match TRBD2. Germline CDR1 reads DFQATT; CDR2 reads SNEGSKA (reference sequence). J was trimmed by 5 bases and V by 3 bases; bases with no gene match: 5. The CDR3 covers 13 residues. The CDR3 sequence is CSASAGGRNEQYF. The DNA of the CDR3 is TGCAGTGCTAGCGCGGGAGGGAGGAACGAGCAGTACTTC.

This clonotype was seen more than once but under ten times. J is TRBJ1-1 and V is TRBV7-9; 8 positions match TRBD1. The CDR3 has 16 residues. V lost 3 bases and J lost 5; bases outside the gene matches: 11. Germline V gene sequence: CDR1 SEHNR, CDR2 FQNEAQ (reference sequence). The CDR3 here is CASSLQAGTGLTEAFF. CDR3 sequence (DNA): TGTGCCAGCAGCTTGCAAGCCGGGACAGGATTAACTGAAGCTTTCTTT.

This clonotype was seen a handful of times. The gene calls are TRBV21-1 and TRBJ2-5; TRBD1 was called by the table and not checked on the DNA. TRBV21-1 is a listed pseudogene. The CDR3 has 12 residues. The CDR3 loop reads CASSNPPETQYF. The CDR3 nucleotides are TGTGCCAGCAGCAATCCCCCTGAGACCCAGTACTTC.

This clonotype has only a few counts. The chain recombines TRBV5-1 with TRBJ1-2; TRBD1 aligns across 7 bases. Trimming took 1 base from V and 6 from J; bases not matched to a gene: 9. The CDR3 consists of 15 residues. Germline values: CDR1 SGHRS, CDR2 YFSETQ. The chain's CDR3 is CASSLTGEGVDGYTF. The CDR3 nucleotides read TGCGCCAGCAGCTTGACAGGGGAGGGAGTGGATGGCTACACCTTC.

In this sample, this clonotype turned up many times. CDR3 region: CASSPGGVGGQPQHF. The CDR3 nucleotides read TGTGCCAGCAGTCCAGGAGGAGTTGGAGGTCAGCCCCAGCATTTT. The chain has TRBV6-1 and TRBJ1-5; D gene uncertain. The CDR3 consists of 15 residues. Trimming cost V 5 bases and J 6 bases, with 17 bases left between them. Looked up from germline, CDR1 is MNHNS and CDR2 is SASEGT.

There are a few counts of this clonotype. Here the CDR3 DNA reads TGTGCCAGTAGTATGTACGGGAGTGGAGGCTACGAGCAGTACTTC. Amino acids: CASSMYGSGGYEQYF. The chain couples TRBV19 to TRBJ2-7; D might be TRBD2 (6 bases). Per germline, CDR1 LNHDA and CDR2 SQIVND (reference sequence). Trimming removed 3 bases at V and 3 bases at J, with 15 bases between. CDR3 length: 15 residues.

This clonotype was observed many times. The chain joins TRBV11-2 to TRBJ1-1; no clear D gene. CDR1 is SGHAT, CDR2 FQNNGV, per germline. The CDR3 is 12 amino acids. V lost 8 bases, J lost 1 base, and 8 bases lay in between. The CDR3 nucleotides read TGTGCCAGCGCGGGCGGGAACACTGAAGCTTTCTTT. Translating it yields CASAGGNTEAFF. Combining the CDR3 with reference TRBV11-2 and TRBJ1-1 gives the whole variable domain EAGVAQSPRYKIIEKRQSVAFWCNPISGHATLYWYQQILGQGPKLLIQFQNNGVVDDSQLPKDRFSAERLKGVDSTLKIQPAKLEDSAVYLCASAGGNTEAFFGQGTRLTVV.

This clonotype came up many times. The J gene is TRBJ2-4, the V gene TRBV12-3 or TRBV12-4, with D perhaps matching TRBD1 (5 bases). The CDR3 contains 13 residues. V shed 4 bases and J shed 7 bases, with 11 bases lying between them. The CDR3 protein is CASSSQGNNIQYF. The CDR3 region has the DNA TGTGCCAGCAGTTCCCAGGGAAATAACATTCAGTACTTC.

The table lists this clonotype with many counts. This chain links TRBV30 with TRBJ1-1; unclear D gene. Germline V lookup: CDR1 GTSNPN, CDR2 SVGIG (reference sequence). The V end lost 2 bases, the J end lost 3 bases, and 10 bases lay between the germline ends. There are 13 residues in the CDR3. In DNA, the CDR3 is TGTGCCTGGAGTATGTCCGGGTACACTGAAGCTTTCTTT. Its protein is CAWSMSGYTEAFF.

This clonotype was recorded at least ten times. This chain connects TRBV7-9 to TRBJ1-1; possible D gene TRBD1, 6 bases. V lost 5 bases and J lost 8, with 18 bases in between. Germline V lookup: CDR1 SEHNR, CDR2 FQNEAQ (reference sequence). This CDR3 has 14 amino acids. CDR3 sequence: CASSPGRGEEEAFF. CDR3 nucleotide sequence: TGTGCCAGCAGCCCCGGCAGGGGCGAAGAAGAAGCTTTCTTT.

This clonotype was counted ten times or more. This sequence joins TRBV5-1 and TRBJ2-1, with a weak D call TRBD2 (6 bases). With 4 bases removed from V and 4 bases from J, the gap between germline ends came to 18 bases. Germline V gives CDR1 SGHRS, CDR2 YFSETQ. This CDR3 contains 16 residues. The CDR3 is CASSTGSSGTYNEQFF. The CDR3 nucleotides are TGCGCCAGCAGCACCGGTAGTAGCGGTACTTACAATGAGCAGTTCTTC.

The chain has TRBV25-1 and TRBJ2-5; TRBD2 matches at 7 bases. The trim removed 7 bases at V and 1 base at J, leaving 3 bases unmatched. The length of the CDR3 is 13 residues. Germline CDR1 reads MGHDK; CDR2 reads SYGVNS. The CDR3 loop reads CASTGGGQETQYF. CDR3 bases: TGTGCCAGCACTGGGGGGGGCCAAGAGACCCAGTACTTC.

This clonotype came up many times. The V and J genes are TRBV6-2 or TRBV6-3 and TRBJ2-7; perhaps TRBD2 as D (6 bases). Germline V CDR1 and CDR2: MNHEY, SVGEGT. The V and J ends lost 6 bases and 3 bases respectively, with 15 bases between them. The CDR3 runs to 14 residues. The CDR3 region is CASSSPDGGYEQYF. CDR3 DNA: TGTGCCAGCAGCTCTCCGGACGGGGGCTACGAGCAGTACTTC.

This clonotype was observed many times. This chain uses TRBV5-8 with TRBJ2-1, with 8 bases lining up with TRBD2. The CDR3 covers 16 residues. CDR1 is SGHTS and CDR2 is YDEGEE in the germline V gene. Losses at the gene ends were 4 bases for V and 0 bases for J; bases not matched to a gene: 6. The DNA for the CDR3 is TGTGCCAGCAGCCTGGCCGGGACTAGCTCCTACAATGAGCAGTTCTTC. It translates to CASSLAGTSSYNEQFF.